This T cell receptor beta chain was retrieved from a study of shared clonotypes between healthy human individuals. Sequenced by immunoSEQ multiplex PCR; TCRdb stores in-frame clones only, minus some. The sample carries approximately 100,000 clones, 68% recorded once. This clone is medium-sized within its sample. The donor cohort consisted entirely of Caucasian adults residing in Nashville, Tennessee. The sequenced sample consisted of memory CD8+ T cells sorted from blood. Sample subset: CD45RO+ cells pooled with CCR7-negative TemRA cells. The receptor was isolated from a woman younger than 45 in good health.

For the CDR3, the DNA is TGTGCCAGCAGCTTACTTAGCGGGAACACCGGGGAGCTGTTTTTT. This codes for CASSLLSGNTGELFF. The chain carries TRBV7-3 and TRBJ2-2, with D tentatively TRBD2 (6 bases). The germline CDR1 and CDR2 sequences are SGHTA and FQGTGA. CDR3 length: 15 amino acids. The V and J ends lost 2 bases and 1 base respectively, with 8 bases between them.